The present entry profiles one TCR beta chain with its context. Its cognate antigen is unknown. These data originate in a study of CD8+ T cells in alopecia areata. V was clipped by 3 bases and J by 0 bases, with 21 bases between them. The CDR3 runs 18 residues. Germline loops: CDR1 SGDLS, CDR2 YYNGEE. cDNA serving as the sequencing template came from extracted, reverse transcribed RNA. The repertoire was sequenced with immunoSEQ multiplex PCR; TCRdb's copy has only in-frame clones and lacks some. This table holds more than 200,000 clones, around 67% found once. Both peripheral blood and punch biopsies of lesional scalp skin were obtained from patients who had alopecia areata. General study findings and limits: Scalp specimens additionally yield sequences from normal skin's resident alphabeta T cells. Patients shared TCRs less clearly than mice did, possibly owing to HLA. Lesional scalp exceeded normal scalp in clonality, especially in alopecia totalis/universalis.

This receptor was identified in a human donor with alopecia areata. Sequencing was performed on CD4+ T cells sorted from blood, taken at week 0. This rearrangement joins TRBV9 to TRBJ1-2; tentative D call: TRBD1 (5 bases). CDR3 amino acids: CASSDGAADTRSNYGYTF. The CDR3 DNA is TGTGCCAGCAGCGACGGGGCGGCGGACACCCGTTCTAACTATGGCTACACCTTC. Full variable domain (outside the CDR3, taken from reference TRBV9 and TRBJ1-2): DSGVTQTPKHLITATGQRVTLRCSPRSGDLSVYWYQQSLDQGLQFLIQYYNGEERAKGNILERFSAQQFPDLHSELNLSSLELGDSALYFCASSDGAADTRSNYGYTFGSGTRLTVV.